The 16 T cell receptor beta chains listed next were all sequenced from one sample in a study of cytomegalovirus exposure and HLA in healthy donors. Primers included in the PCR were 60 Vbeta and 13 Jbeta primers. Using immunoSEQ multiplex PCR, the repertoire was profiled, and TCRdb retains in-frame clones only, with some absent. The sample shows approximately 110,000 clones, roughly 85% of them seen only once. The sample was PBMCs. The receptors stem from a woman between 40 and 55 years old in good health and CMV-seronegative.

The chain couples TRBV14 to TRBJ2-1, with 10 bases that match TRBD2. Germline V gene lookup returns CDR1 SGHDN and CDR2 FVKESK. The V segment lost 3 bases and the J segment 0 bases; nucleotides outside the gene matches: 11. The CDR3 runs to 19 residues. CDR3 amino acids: CASSHRQGLAVSSYNEQFF. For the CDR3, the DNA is TGTGCCAGCAGCCATCGGCAAGGACTAGCGGTGAGCTCCTACAATGAGCAGTTCTTC. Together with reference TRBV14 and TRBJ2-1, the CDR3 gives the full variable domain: EAGVTQFPSHSVIEKGQTVTLRCDPISGHDNLYWYRRVMGKEIKFLLHFVKESKQDESGMPNNRFLAERTGGTYSTLKVQPAELEDSGVYFCASSHRQGLAVSSYNEQFFGPGTRLTVL.

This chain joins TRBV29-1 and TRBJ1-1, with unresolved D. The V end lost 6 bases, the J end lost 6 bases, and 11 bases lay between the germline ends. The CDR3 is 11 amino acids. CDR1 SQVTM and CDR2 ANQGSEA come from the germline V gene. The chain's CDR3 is CSVLRSAEAFF. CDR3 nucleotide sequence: TGCAGCGTCCTACGGAGTGCTGAAGCTTTCTTT.

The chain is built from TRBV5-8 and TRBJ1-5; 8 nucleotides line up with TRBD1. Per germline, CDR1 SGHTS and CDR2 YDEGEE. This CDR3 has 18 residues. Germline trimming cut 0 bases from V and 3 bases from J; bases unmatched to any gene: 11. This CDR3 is CASSLGGTGTGDNQPQHF. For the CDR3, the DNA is TGTGCCAGCAGCTTGGGGGGGACCGGGACAGGAGACAATCAGCCCCAGCATTTT. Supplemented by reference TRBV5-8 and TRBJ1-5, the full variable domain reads EAGVTQSPTHLIKTRGQQATLRCSPISGHTSVYWYQQALGLGLQFLLWYDEGEERNRGNFPPRFSGRQFPNYSSELNVNALELEDSALYLCASSLGGTGTGDNQPQHFGDGTRLSIL.

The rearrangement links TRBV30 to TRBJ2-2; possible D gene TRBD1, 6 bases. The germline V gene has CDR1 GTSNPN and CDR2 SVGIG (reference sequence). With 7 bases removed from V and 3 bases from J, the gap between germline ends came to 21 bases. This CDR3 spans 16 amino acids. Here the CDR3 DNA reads TGTGCCTTCCCACTCAGGGGCCCCTTCGACACCGGGGAGCTGTTTTTT. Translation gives CAFPLRGPFDTGELFF.

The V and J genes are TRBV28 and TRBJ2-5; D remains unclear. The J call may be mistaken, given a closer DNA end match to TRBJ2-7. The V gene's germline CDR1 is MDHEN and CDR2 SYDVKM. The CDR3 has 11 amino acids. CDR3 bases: TGTGCCAGCAGTTTAACCTACGAGCAGTACTTC. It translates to CASSLTYEQYF.

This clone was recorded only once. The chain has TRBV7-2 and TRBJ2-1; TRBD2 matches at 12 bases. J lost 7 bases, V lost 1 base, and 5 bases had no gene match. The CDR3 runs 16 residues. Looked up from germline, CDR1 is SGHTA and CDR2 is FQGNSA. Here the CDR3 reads CASSLDSSGGANEQFF. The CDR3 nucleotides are TGTGCCAGCAGCTTAGACTCTAGCGGGGGGGCGAATGAGCAGTTCTTC.

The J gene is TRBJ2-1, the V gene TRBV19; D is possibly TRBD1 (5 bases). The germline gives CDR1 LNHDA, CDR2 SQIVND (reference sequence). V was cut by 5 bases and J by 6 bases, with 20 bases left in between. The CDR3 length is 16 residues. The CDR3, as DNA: TGTGCCAGTAGTCCAACGGCGGCAGGGAAGGGCAATGAGCAGTTCTTC. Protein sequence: CASSPTAAGKGNEQFF.

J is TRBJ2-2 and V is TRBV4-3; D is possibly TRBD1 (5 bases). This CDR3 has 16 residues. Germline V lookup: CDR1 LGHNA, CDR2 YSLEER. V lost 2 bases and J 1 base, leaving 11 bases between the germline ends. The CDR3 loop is CASSQNWGWNTGELFF. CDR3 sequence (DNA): TGCGCCAGCAGCCAAAATTGGGGCTGGAACACCGGGGAGCTGTTTTTT.

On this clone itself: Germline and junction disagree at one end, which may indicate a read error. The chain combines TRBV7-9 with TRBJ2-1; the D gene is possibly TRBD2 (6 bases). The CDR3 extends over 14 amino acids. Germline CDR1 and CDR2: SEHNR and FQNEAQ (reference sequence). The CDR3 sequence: CSSSLLASGGEQFF. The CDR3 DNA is TGTTCCAGCAGCTTACTTGCCTCCGGGGGTGAGCAGTTCTTC.

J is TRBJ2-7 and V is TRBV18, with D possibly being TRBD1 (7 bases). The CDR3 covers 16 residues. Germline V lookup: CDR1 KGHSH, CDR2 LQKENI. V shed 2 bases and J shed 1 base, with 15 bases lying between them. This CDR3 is CASSPRGGGQSYEQYF. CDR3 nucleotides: TGTGCCAGCTCACCAAGAGGAGGGGGCCAATCCTACGAGCAGTACTTC.

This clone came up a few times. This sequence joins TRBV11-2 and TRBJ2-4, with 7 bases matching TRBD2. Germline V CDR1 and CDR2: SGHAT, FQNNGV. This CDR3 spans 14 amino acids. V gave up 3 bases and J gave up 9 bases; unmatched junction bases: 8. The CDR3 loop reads CASSLGGAPGIQYF. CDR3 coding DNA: TGTGCCAGCAGCTTGGGAGGGGCCCCTGGCATTCAGTACTTC.

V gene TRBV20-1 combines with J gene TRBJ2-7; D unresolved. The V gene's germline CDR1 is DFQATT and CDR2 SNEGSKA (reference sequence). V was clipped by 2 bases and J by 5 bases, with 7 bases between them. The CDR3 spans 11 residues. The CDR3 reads CSARMADEQYF. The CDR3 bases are TGCAGTGCTAGAATGGCGGACGAGCAGTACTTC.

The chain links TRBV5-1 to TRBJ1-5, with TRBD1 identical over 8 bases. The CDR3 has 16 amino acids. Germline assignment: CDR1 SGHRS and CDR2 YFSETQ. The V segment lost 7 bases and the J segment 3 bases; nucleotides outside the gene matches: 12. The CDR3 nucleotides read TGCGCCAGCGGAAGTTTCGACAGGGGTTCCAATCAGCCCCAGCATTTT. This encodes CASGSFDRGSNQPQHF.

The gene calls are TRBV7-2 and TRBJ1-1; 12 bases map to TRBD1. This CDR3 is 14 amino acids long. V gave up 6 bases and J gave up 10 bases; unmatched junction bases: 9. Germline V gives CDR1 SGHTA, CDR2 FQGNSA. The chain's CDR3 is CASRNQGQGARAFF. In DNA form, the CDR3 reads TGTGCCAGCAGAAACCAGGGACAGGGGGCTCGAGCTTTCTTT.

The CDR3 DNA reads as TGTGCCAGCAGTGATACCACAGGGATTCTGACTGGAAACACCATATATTTT. This codes for CASSDTTGILTGNTIYF. This chain uses TRBV25-1 with TRBJ1-3; the D gene is possibly TRBD1 (6 bases). Germline values: CDR1 MGHDK, CDR2 SYGVNS. Trimming took 3 bases from V and 2 from J, leaving 17 bases between them. The CDR3 has 17 residues.

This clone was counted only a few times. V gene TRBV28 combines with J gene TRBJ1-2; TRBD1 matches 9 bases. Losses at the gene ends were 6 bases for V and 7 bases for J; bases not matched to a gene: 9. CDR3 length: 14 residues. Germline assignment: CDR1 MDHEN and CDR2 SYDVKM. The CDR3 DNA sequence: TGTGCCAGCAGAGGGACAGGGCGCCGGGGTGGCTACACCTTC. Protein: CASRGTGRRGGYTF.